A selection of T cell receptor beta chains follows, all from one sample in a study of shared clonotypes between healthy human individuals. Libraries were prepared by immunoSEQ multiplex PCR; TCRdb keeps only in-frame clonotypes and omits some of them. This sample has about 1.5 million clones, with nearly 99% found just once. Sequenced sample: naive CD4+ T cells sorted from blood. All receptors come from a man aged 25 to 45 in good health. Both conserved end residues are part of each CDR3. Fields, in order: V gene, D gene, clone size, J gene, CDR3 protein, CDR3 DNA. D genes are given only for firm matches. Size tells how often a clone was seen (once, few, many) or the class of an expanded clone, and some rows leave it out.

V gene: TRBV5-6
D gene: TRBD2
clone size: NA
J gene: TRBJ2-7
CDR3 protein: CASSFQGLADSSYEQYF
CDR3 DNA: TGTGCCAGCAGCTTCCAAGGACTAGCGGATAGCTCCTACGAGCAGTACTTC

V gene: TRBV9
D gene: NA
clone size: NA
J gene: TRBJ1-3
CDR3 protein: CASSVEMGGTFRSGNTIYF
CDR3 DNA: TGTGCCAGCAGCGTAGAAATGGGGGGGACCTTTCGCTCTGGAAACACCATATATTTT

V gene: TRBV5-6
D gene: NA
clone size: NA
J gene: TRBJ2-5
CDR3 protein: CASSLAQTEYQETQYF
CDR3 DNA: TGTGCCAGCAGCTTGGCCCAGACAGAATATCAAGAGACCCAGTACTTC

V gene: TRBV19
D gene: NA
clone size: NA
J gene: TRBJ2-1
CDR3 protein: CASSHFYEQFF
CDR3 DNA: TGTGCCAGTAGTCACTTCTATGAGCAGTTCTTC

V gene: TRBV5-1
D gene: TRBD2
clone size: NA
J gene: TRBJ2-2
CDR3 protein: CASSRPGLHTGELFF
CDR3 DNA: TGCGCCAGCAGCAGACCGGGACTACACACCGGGGAGCTGTTTTTT

V gene: TRBV18
D gene: NA
clone size: NA
J gene: TRBJ1-1
CDR3 protein: CASSPQDMNTEAFF
CDR3 DNA: TGTGCCAGCTCACCACAAGACATGAACACTGAAGCTTTCTTT

V gene: TRBV7-3
D gene: TRBD2
clone size: NA
J gene: TRBJ2-2
CDR3 protein: CASSLIPSGRYNTGELFF
CDR3 DNA: TGTGCCAGCAGCTTAATTCCTAGCGGGAGGTACAACACCGGGGAGCTGTTTTTT

V gene: TRBV28
D gene: NA
clone size: once
J gene: TRBJ1-5
CDR3 protein: CASSPLGGDQPQHF
CDR3 DNA: TGTGCCAGCAGTCCCCTCGGAGGCGATCAGCCCCAGCATTTT

V gene: TRBV28
D gene: NA
clone size: NA
J gene: TRBJ2-7
CDR3 protein: CASNPMRGDYEQYF
CDR3 DNA: TGTGCCAGCAACCCTATGAGGGGAGACTACGAGCAGTACTTC

V gene: TRBV6-4
D gene: NA
clone size: NA
J gene: TRBJ2-2
CDR3 protein: CASSRGPANTGELFF
CDR3 DNA: TGTGCCAGCAGTCGGGGACCAGCGAACACCGGGGAGCTGTTTTTT

V gene: TRBV9
D gene: TRBD2
clone size: NA
J gene: TRBJ2-5
CDR3 protein: CASSRKGTSGYQETQYF
CDR3 DNA: TGTGCCAGCAGCCGAAAAGGGACTAGCGGGTACCAAGAGACCCAGTACTTC

V gene: TRBV19
D gene: TRBD1
clone size: NA
J gene: TRBJ2-7
CDR3 protein: CASSTRDRGFSYEQYF
CDR3 DNA: TGTGCCAGTAGTACCCGGGACAGGGGTTTCTCCTACGAGCAGTACTTC

V gene: TRBV6-5
D gene: NA
clone size: NA
J gene: TRBJ2-3
CDR3 protein: CASSLSGTSTDTQYF
CDR3 DNA: TGTGCCAGCAGTTTGTCGGGAACTAGCACAGATACGCAGTATTTT

V gene: TRBV4-3
D gene: NA
clone size: NA
J gene: TRBJ2-5
CDR3 protein: CASSQGMRETQYF
CDR3 DNA: TGCGCCAGCAGCCAAGGAATGCGGGAGACCCAGTACTTC

V gene: TRBV29-1
D gene: NA
clone size: NA
J gene: TRBJ2-7
CDR3 protein: CSVVSLREQYF
CDR3 DNA: TGCAGCGTTGTAAGTCTCAGGGAGCAGTACTTC

V gene: TRBV19
D gene: TRBD2
clone size: NA
J gene: TRBJ2-7
CDR3 protein: CASSIKRGTGVSSYEQYF
CDR3 DNA: TGTGCCAGTAGTATAAAGCGGGGGACGGGTGTCTCCTCCTACGAGCAGTACTTC

V gene: TRBV10-3
D gene: NA
clone size: NA
J gene: TRBJ2-3
CDR3 protein: CAITPGQEDTQYF
CDR3 DNA: TGTGCCATCACCCCGGGTCAGGAAGATACGCAGTATTTT

V gene: TRBV27
D gene: NA
clone size: NA
J gene: TRBJ2-1
CDR3 protein: CASSSQAGHTSYNEQFF
CDR3 DNA: TGTGCCAGCAGTTCGCAGGCAGGACATACCTCCTACAATGAGCAGTTCTTC

V gene: TRBV28
D gene: TRBD1
clone size: NA
J gene: TRBJ1-2
CDR3 protein: CASIGTGGYTF
CDR3 DNA: TGTGCCAGCATTGGGACAGGTGGCTACACCTTC

V gene: TRBV19
D gene: NA
clone size: once
J gene: TRBJ2-5
CDR3 protein: CASSTVENEEETQYF
CDR3 DNA: TGTGCCAGTAGTACCGTTGAGAATGAAGAGGAGACCCAGTACTTC

V gene: TRBV5-4
D gene: NA
clone size: NA
J gene: TRBJ1-5
CDR3 protein: CASSLAPDQPQHF
CDR3 DNA: TGTGCCAGCAGCTTGGCCCCAGATCAGCCCCAGCATTTT

V gene: TRBV30
D gene: TRBD2
clone size: NA
J gene: TRBJ2-5
CDR3 protein: CAWSRKPGTSGRTQETQYF
CDR3 DNA: TGTGCCTGGAGCAGGAAACCGGGAACTAGCGGGAGAACTCAAGAGACCCAGTACTTC

V gene: TRBV19
D gene: TRBD2
clone size: NA
J gene: TRBJ2-1
CDR3 protein: CASRGLAGSRNEQFF
CDR3 DNA: TGTGCCAGTAGGGGGTTAGCGGGATCGCGCAATGAGCAGTTCTTC

V gene: TRBV6-5
D gene: TRBD2
clone size: NA
J gene: TRBJ2-1
CDR3 protein: CASSYGTSTIINEQFF
CDR3 DNA: TGTGCCAGCAGTTACGGGACTAGCACGATAATCAATGAGCAGTTCTTC

V gene: TRBV2
D gene: TRBD2
clone size: NA
J gene: TRBJ2-7
CDR3 protein: CAIIPLLAGGAYEQYF
CDR3 DNA: TGTGCCATCATACCTCTTTTAGCGGGAGGAGCCTACGAGCAGTACTTC

V gene: TRBV29-1
D gene: TRBD2
clone size: NA
J gene: TRBJ2-2
CDR3 protein: CSVDGLAGRTGELFF
CDR3 DNA: TGCAGCGTTGACGGACTAGCGGGGAGGACCGGGGAGCTGTTTTTT

V gene: TRBV9
D gene: NA
clone size: few
J gene: TRBJ2-3
CDR3 protein: CASSRTVPDTQYF
CDR3 DNA: TGTGCCAGCAGTCGGACAGTCCCGGATACGCAGTATTTT

V gene: TRBV2
D gene: NA
clone size: NA
J gene: TRBJ2-7
CDR3 protein: CASSEAPLLGNEQYF
CDR3 DNA: TGTGCCAGCAGTGAAGCGCCCCTACTAGGAAACGAGCAGTACTTC

V gene: TRBV29-1
D gene: NA
clone size: NA
J gene: TRBJ2-5
CDR3 protein: CSTTPAGFQETQYF
CDR3 DNA: TGCAGCACCACCCCGGCCGGGTTTCAAGAGACCCAGTACTTC

V gene: TRBV6-1
D gene: NA
clone size: NA
J gene: TRBJ2-2
CDR3 protein: CASSARLNTGELFF
CDR3 DNA: TGTGCCAGCAGTGCCCGTTTGAACACCGGGGAGCTGTTTTTT

V gene: TRBV16
D gene: NA
clone size: NA
J gene: TRBJ2-1
CDR3 protein: CASSQSGRGGNEQFF
CDR3 DNA: TGTGCCAGCAGCCAATCGGGCAGGGGTGGCAATGAGCAGTTCTTC

V gene: TRBV14
D gene: TRBD2
clone size: NA
J gene: TRBJ2-2
CDR3 protein: CASSQTSGSTGELFF
CDR3 DNA: TGTGCCAGCAGCCAGACTAGCGGGAGCACCGGGGAGCTGTTTTTT

V gene: TRBV6-1
D gene: NA
clone size: NA
J gene: TRBJ1-2
CDR3 protein: CASSESGRYGYTF
CDR3 DNA: TGTGCCAGCAGTGAGTCGGGCCGCTATGGCTACACCTTC

V gene: TRBV5-5
D gene: NA
clone size: once
J gene: TRBJ2-7
CDR3 protein: CASGRSYEQYF
CDR3 DNA: TGTGCCAGCGGACGGTCATACGAGCAGTACTTC

V gene: TRBV7-9
D gene: TRBD1
clone size: NA
J gene: TRBJ1-3
CDR3 protein: CASSPGTGDGNTIYF
CDR3 DNA: TGTGCCAGCAGTCCGGGGACAGGGGACGGAAACACCATATATTTT

V gene: TRBV5-4
D gene: NA
clone size: NA
J gene: TRBJ2-2
CDR3 protein: CASRPTGGELFF
CDR3 DNA: TGTGCCAGCAGGCCTACTGGCGGGGAGCTGTTTTTT